Listed below are T cell receptor beta chains from one sample, sequenced in a study of blood T cell repertoires in COVID-19. Libraries were prepared by immunoSEQ multiplex PCR; TCRdb keeps only in-frame clonotypes and omits some of them. The sample lists a few hundred thousand clones, around 82% occurring once. Source material: peripheral blood. Receptors originate from a woman in her late teens or twenties with acute or convalescent COVID-19. CDR3s include the opening cysteine and the closing phenylalanine or tryptophan. The D gene is left open where the match is weak. Size is stated for part of the rows, as once, few or many counts, or as a class when the clone is expanded.

d_call	clone_size	v_call	cdr3_length	j_call	cdr3_nt	cdr3_aa
NA	NA	TRBV27	13	TRBJ1-2	TGTGCCAGCAGCCCCTCGACAGGATATGGCTACACCTTC	CASSPSTGYGYTF
TRBD2	NA	TRBV7-9	15	TRBJ2-7	TGTGCCAGCAGCGAAAGGGAGACTAGCCCCTACGAGCAGTACTTC	CASSERETSPYEQYF
TRBD2	NA	TRBV19	14	TRBJ2-7	TGTGCCAGTAGTATTGGACTAGCTACCTACGAGCAGTACTTC	CASSIGLATYEQYF
TRBD1	NA	TRBV5-6	16	TRBJ1-4	TGTGCCAGCAGCCAAGGACAGGGGGCGGTTAATGAAAAACTGTTTTTT	CASSQGQGAVNEKLFF
TRBD2	NA	TRBV9	14	TRBJ2-7	TGTGCCAGCAGCGTACGTCCTAGCGGCTACGAGCAGTACTTC	CASSVRPSGYEQYF
TRBD1	NA	TRBV6-1	18	TRBJ1-5	TGTGCCAGCAGTGAATCCTGGCAGGGGGCACAAAGCAATCAGCCCCAGCATTTT	CASSESWQGAQSNQPQHF
TRBD1	NA	TRBV28	13	TRBJ2-3	TGTGCCAGCAACAGGGGGCTGGGAGATACGCAGTATTTT	CASNRGLGDTQYF
TRBD1	NA	TRBV19	14	TRBJ1-1	TGTGCCAGTAGTATGGGACAGGGGAACACTGAAGCTTTCTTT	CASSMGQGNTEAFF
TRBD1	NA	TRBV4-3	17	TRBJ1-3	TGCGCCAGCAGCCAAGATTATACAGGGGGGCTAGGAAACACCATATATTTT	CASSQDYTGGLGNTIYF
TRBD2	NA	TRBV6-2/TRBV6-3	16	TRBJ2-7	TGTGCCAGCAGTTATCGTCAGCGGGAGCCTCCCTACGAGCAGTACTTC	CASSYRQREPPYEQYF
TRBD1	once	TRBV10-3	15	TRBJ1-2	TGTGCCATCAGTTCGGGACAGGGGGGAATCTATGGCTACACCTTC	CAISSGQGGIYGYTF
NA	NA	TRBV6-2/TRBV6-3	16	TRBJ1-6	TGTGCCAGCAGTTACGTTCCCGGGGGTGGTAATTCACCCCTCCACTTT	CASSYVPGGGNSPLHF
NA	NA	TRBV6-5	14	TRBJ1-2	TGTGCCAGCAGTTACGGGCAGGGAGGCTATGGCTACACCTTC	CASSYGQGGYGYTF
TRBD1	NA	TRBV18	15	TRBJ1-4	TGTGCCAGCTCCCCCGGGACAGGGGGCCCTGAAAAACTGTTTTTT	CASSPGTGGPEKLFF
NA	NA	TRBV5-1	17	TRBJ1-3	TGCGCCAGCAGCCCGGACTGGGAACCGAGCTCTGGAAACACCATATATTTT	CASSPDWEPSSGNTIYF
TRBD2	NA	TRBV7-3	15	TRBJ2-1	TGTGCCAGCAGCCGGACTAGCGGGAGGGAAAATGAGCAGTTCTTC	CASSRTSGRENEQFF
TRBD1	few	TRBV7-6	15	TRBJ1-5	TGTGCCAGCAGCTCCCAGACAGGGGGCAATCAGCCCCAGCATTTT	CASSSQTGGNQPQHF
TRBD2	NA	TRBV2	18	TRBJ2-1	TGTGCCAGCAGCGCGGGACTAGCGGGACCTGGACCTGGTAATGAGCAGTTCTTC	CASSAGLAGPGPGNEQFF
NA	NA	TRBV23-1	17	TRBJ1-4	TGCGCCACCGGGGAAATCCGAAATATTGACCCGAATGAAAAACTGTTTTTT	CATGEIRNIDPNEKLFF
TRBD1	few	TRBV6-2/TRBV6-3	15	TRBJ1-1	TGTGCCAGCAGTTCCCTACAGGGGGTGAACACTGAAGCTTTCTTT	CASSSLQGVNTEAFF
TRBD1	NA	TRBV3-1/TRBV3-2	18	TRBJ1-3	TGTGCCAGCAGCCGTATGACCGGGACAGGGAGAGCTGGAAACACCATATATTTT	CASSRMTGTGRAGNTIYF